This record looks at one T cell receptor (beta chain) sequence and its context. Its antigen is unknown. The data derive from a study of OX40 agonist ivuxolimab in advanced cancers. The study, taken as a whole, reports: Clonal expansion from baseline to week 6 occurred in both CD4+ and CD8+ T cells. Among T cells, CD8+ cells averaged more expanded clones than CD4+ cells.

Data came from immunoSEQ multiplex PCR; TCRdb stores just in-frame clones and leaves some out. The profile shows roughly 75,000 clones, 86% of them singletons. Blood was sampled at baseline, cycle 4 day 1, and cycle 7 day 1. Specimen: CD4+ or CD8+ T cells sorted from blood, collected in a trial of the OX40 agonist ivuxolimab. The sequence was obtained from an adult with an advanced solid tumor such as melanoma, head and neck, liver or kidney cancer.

Written as DNA, the CDR3 is TGTGCCAGCAGCTTGCCGGGTTATGGCTACACCTTC. It translates to CASSLPGYGYTF. V usage is TRBV5-6 and J usage is TRBJ1-2; D gene uncertain. Trimming took off 1 base at V and 5 bases at J, with 6 bases between the two ends. Germline V gives CDR1 SGHDT, CDR2 YYEEEE. The CDR3 loop spans 12 amino acids.